The 17 T cell receptor beta chains given below trace back to one sample, sequenced in a study of regulatory T cells in long-lasting Graves disease. Stated time point: newly diagnosed GD, antithyroid drugs for less than 3 months. Researchers made the TCR library from RNA that was extracted from PBMCs. Libraries of TCR beta came from iRepertoire HTBI primers plus Arm-PCR of CDR3 regions. TCRdb redid the calling of the multiplex PCR reads with MiXCR, one entry per CDR3 protein. This table holds around 500,000 distinct CDR3 sequences, around an eighth found once. In addition, the sample was reused for a study of T cells in Graves' hyperthyroidism and ophthalmopathy.

This sample comprised peripheral blood mononuclear cells (PBMCs), obtained at new diagnosis, from a patient treated with antithyroid drugs. These receptors all come from a man under 40 with Graves disease.

The chain carries TRBV29-1 and TRBJ2-7; TRBD2 aligns across 8 bases. CDR3 length equals 14 residues. Germline CDR1 SQVTM, CDR2 ANQGSEA. Trimming at V came to 5 bases and at J to 3 bases, leaving 9 bases not matched to a gene. Here the CDR3 DNA reads TGCAGCGTTCGGCCGGGAGGGCCGGTCTACGAGCAGTACTTC. Protein product: CSVRPGGPVYEQYF.

The gene calls are TRBV7-9 and TRBJ1-1; perhaps TRBD1 as D (5 bases). From germline, CDR1 is SEHNR and CDR2 FQNEAQ (reference sequence). This CDR3 region has 16 residues. The V and J ends lost 0 bases and 1 base respectively, with 12 bases between them. This chain's CDR3 is CASSLALGVRNTEAFF. DNA for the CDR3: TGTGCCAGCAGCTTAGCGCTGGGGGTGCGGAACACTGAAGCTTTCTTT.

This clonotype was detected only a few times. The rearrangement uses TRBV10-3 and TRBJ2-1, with 11 bases fitting TRBD2. This CDR3 spans 17 amino acids. Germline CDR1 reads ENHRY; CDR2 reads SYGVKD. V lost 0 bases and J lost 0; bases outside the gene matches: 1. The CDR3 bases are TGTGCCATCAGTGAGTCCCTAGCGGGAGGCTCCTACAATGAGCAGTTCTTC. This encodes CAISESLAGGSYNEQFF.

The rearrangement links TRBV20-1 to TRBJ1-5; the match to TRBD1 covers 8 bases. Germline V gives CDR1 DFQATT, CDR2 SNEGSKA (reference sequence). The CDR3 extends over 13 amino acids. V shed 5 bases and J 5 bases; nucleotides not matched to a gene: 5. As DNA, the CDR3 is TGCAGTGCTCAGGACAGGGTTTATCAGCCCCAGCATTTT. Its translation is CSAQDRVYQPQHF.

In the case of this clonotype: With a much larger clone just one base away, this may be a read error. The chain carries TRBV6-2 or TRBV6-3 and TRBJ2-1; 7 bases are shared with TRBD1. CDR1 is MNHEY and CDR2 is SVGEGT in the germline V gene. The CDR3 runs 15 residues. Trimming at V came to 6 bases and at J to 8 bases, leaving 13 bases not matched to a gene. The CDR3 sequence is CASSPTGHQADEQFF. CDR3 sequence (DNA): TGTGCCAGCAGCCCGACAGGGCATCAAGCAGATGAGCAGTTCTTC.

The V and J genes are TRBV6-1 and TRBJ2-4; TRBD2 agrees at 8 bases. The germline V gene encodes CDR1 MNHNS and CDR2 SASEGT. This CDR3 spans 16 amino acids. The ends lost 7 bases at V and 7 bases at J; junction bases unmatched: 15. CDR3 coding DNA: TGTGCCAGCACCCAGGGTAGGGGAGCGGGAGCTAACATTCAGTACTTC. Its translation: CASTQGRGAGANIQYF.

J is TRBJ2-7 and V is TRBV5-1; 12 nucleotides align to TRBD2. The germline gives CDR1 SGHRS, CDR2 YFSETQ. This CDR3 is 19 amino acids long. V dropped 0 bases and J dropped 3; count of bases not matched to a gene: 13. CDR3 nucleotide sequence: TGCGCCAGCAGCTTGGAACAGGGGGCGACTAGCGGGAGTCTCTACGAGCAGTACTTC. It is translated as CASSLEQGATSGSLYEQYF. The entire variable domain, with the rest obtained from reference TRBV5-1 and TRBJ2-7, is as follows: KAGVTQTPRYLIKTRGQQVTLSCSPISGHRSVSWYQQTPGQGLQFLFEYFSETQRNKGNFPGRFSGRQFSNSRSEMNVSTLELGDSALYLCASSLEQGATSGSLYEQYFGPGTRLTVT.

This clonotype came up many times. The chain combines TRBV7-6 with TRBJ2-1; D might be TRBD1 (5 bases). The germline V and J ends were trimmed by 2 bases and 6 bases, with 14 bases remaining between them. CDR3 length equals 15 residues. Germline loops: CDR1 SGHVS, CDR2 FNYEAQ. CDR3 region: CASSLTQGAGNEQFF. For the CDR3, the DNA is TGTGCCAGCAGCTTAACCCAAGGGGCTGGCAATGAGCAGTTCTTC. Supplemented by reference TRBV7-6 and TRBJ2-1, the full variable domain reads GAGVSQSPRYKVTKRGQDVALRCDPISGHVSLYWYRQALGQGPEFLTYFNYEAQQDKSGLPNDRFSAERPEGSISTLTIQRTEQRDSAMYRCASSLTQGAGNEQFFGPGTRLTVL.

This clonotype was observed many times. The chain links TRBV6-5 to TRBJ2-3; 7 positions agree with TRBD1. V lost 2 bases to trimming and J lost 2 bases; unmatched junction nucleotides: 7. Looked up from germline, CDR1 is MNHEY and CDR2 is SVGAGI. The CDR3 is made up of 16 amino acids. The CDR3 spells CASSYEPGQLTDTQYF. The CDR3 nucleotides are TGTGCCAGCAGTTACGAACCGGGACAGCTCACAGATACGCAGTATTTT.

This clonotype was recorded a few times. This may stem from a read error, because a much larger clone lies one nucleotide away. This chain uses TRBV7-2 with TRBJ2-7; 8 nucleotides agree with TRBD2. CDR3 length: 16 residues. Germline V gene data show CDR1 as SGHTA and CDR2 as FQGNSA. The CDR3 nucleotides are TGTGCCGGCAGTTATAAAGGCGCGGGAGGAGACCACGAGCAGTACTTC. Residues: CAGSYKGAGGDHEQYF.

This sequence joins TRBV19 and TRBJ2-2, with TRBD2 identical over 9 bases. From germline, CDR1 is LNHDA and CDR2 SQIVND (reference sequence). The CDR3 is 15 amino acids. The V segment lost 4 bases and the J segment 5 bases; nucleotides outside the gene matches: 5. The CDR3 loop reads CASSTASGRTGELFF. CDR3 coding DNA: TGTGCCAGTAGTACCGCAAGCGGGAGGACCGGGGAGCTGTTTTTT.

This clonotype was observed a handful of times. This may be a read error: a much more frequent sequence differs by one nucleotide. The V gene is TRBV5-5, the J gene TRBJ2-7, with D perhaps TRBD1 (6 bases). CDR3 length equals 13 residues. Germline CDR1 reads SGHKS; CDR2 reads YYEKEE (reference sequence). V lost 4 bases to trimming and J lost 2 bases, with 10 bases between them. The CDR3 reads CASSQDRPYEQYF. The CDR3 region has the DNA TGTGCCAGCAGCCAGGACAGACCCTACGAGCAGTACTTC.

This chain connects TRBV19 to TRBJ1-2; possibly TRBD1 for D (6 bases). Between the trimmed V and J ends, which lost 7 bases and 8 bases, there was a span of 14 bases. In germline, CDR1 is LNHDA, CDR2 SQIVND (reference sequence). CDR3 length equals 12 residues. The CDR3 spells CASKSGAGGYTF. As DNA, the CDR3 is TGTGCCAGTAAATCGGGGGCCGGAGGCTACACCTTC.

This clonotype has a count of ten or more. V usage is TRBV5-5 and J usage is TRBJ2-1; D might be TRBD2 (6 bases). Germline V gene data show CDR1 as SGHKS and CDR2 as YYEKEE (reference sequence). CDR3 length: 15 amino acids. The ends were cut back, 5 bases at V and 1 base at J, with 13 bases in the middle. In DNA, the CDR3 is TGTGCCAGCAGTTCAGAGCGGGCGTCCTACAATGAGCAGTTCTTC. Protein product: CASSSERASYNEQFF.

The chain employs TRBV20-1 and TRBJ1-2; D may be TRBD1 (5 bases). The CDR3 runs to 10 residues. The V end lost 7 bases, the J end lost 6 bases, and 9 bases lay between the germline ends. The germline V gene encodes CDR1 DFQATT and CDR2 SNEGSKA (reference sequence). CDR3 residues: CSVRDDGYTF. The CDR3 DNA reads as TGCAGTGTTAGGGACGATGGCTACACCTTC.

The chain combines TRBV13 with TRBJ2-7; 7 nucleotides align to TRBD2. Trimming removed 5 bases from V and 4 bases from J; junction bases left unmatched: 8. The germline V gene has CDR1 PRHDT and CDR2 FYEKMQ (reference sequence). The CDR3 length is 14 residues. CDR3 residues: CASSPRTSFYEQYF. CDR3 nucleotides: TGTGCCAGCAGCCCACGGACTAGTTTTTACGAGCAGTACTTC.

This clonotype was seen repeatedly, ten times or more. The chain has TRBV6-2 or TRBV6-3 and TRBJ2-1; unclear D gene. Per germline, CDR1 MNHEY and CDR2 SVGEGT. V lost 6 bases and J 9 bases, leaving 15 bases between the germline ends. The CDR3 length is 13 residues. The CDR3: CASSLLANIEQFF. CDR3 nucleotide sequence: TGTGCCAGCAGCCTCCTGGCGAACATTGAGCAGTTCTTC.